This note documents a single T cell receptor (beta chain) sequence. Authors' analysis steps: From reference gene primer amplification, estimates of nucleated cell counts were derived. Produced via immunoSEQ multiplex PCR; TCRdb's table is partial and in-frame only. V and J calls and clone size come straight from that table; D and trimming were deduced from the DNA. In the table there are a few hundred thousand clones, 75% to 90% of which are singletons. Germline CDR1 SEHNR, CDR2 FQNEAQ (reference sequence). The CDR3 is made up of 13 amino acids. The germline V and J ends were trimmed by 7 bases and 3 bases, with 13 bases remaining between them. These data originate in a study of blood T cell repertoires in COVID-19. Study-wide background: The analysed material was cDNA or gDNA that came from T cells, B-cell-depleted T cells, or PBMCs.

The TCR was taken from a man aged 18 to 29 with active or convalescent COVID-19. The sample consisted of peripheral blood. This chain joins TRBV7-9 and TRBJ2-7, with no clear D. The CDR3 region has the DNA TGTGCCAGCACCTTGGAGAATAGCTACGAGCAGTACTTC. This encodes CASTLENSYEQYF.